Listed below are T cell receptor beta chains from one sample, sequenced in a study of molecular identifiers for immune sequencing clone quantification. From the PCR reads, TCRdb called clonotypes with MiXCR, one entry per CDR3 protein. The repertoire holds about 630,000 distinct CDR3 sequences, with roughly 25% as singletons. Sequencing was done on a sample of naive CD8+ T cells from blood, with Jurkat cell RNA spiked in. These receptors were obtained from a human donor in good health. Some libraries in this study had Jurkat cell RNA spiked in. The CDR3 runs from the conserved cysteine through the conserved F or W. A D gene is named only where the DNA matches it firmly. Clone size is given for some rows only: seen once, a few or many times, or a class if the clone is expanded.

TRBJ2-3,many,TRBV20-1,.,TGCAGTGCTAGAGATCCCCGCGGGGCATACACAGATACGCAGTATTTT,CSARDPRGAYTDTQYF
TRBJ2-5,.,TRBV10-3,TRBD2,TGTGCCATCACCCCTAGCGGGGGGACAGAGACCCAGTACTTC,CAITPSGGTETQYF
TRBJ1-5,.,TRBV10-3,.,TGTGCCATCAGTGAGTCTGGACCGCGCGAGTATAGCAATCAGCCCCAGCATTTT,CAISESGPREYSNQPQHF
TRBJ1-4,many,TRBV19,TRBD1,TGTGCCAGTAGACCTACAGGGGACGCGGAAAAACTGTTTTTT,CASRPTGDAEKLFF
TRBJ1-6,few,TRBV27,TRBD1,TGTGCCAGCAGTCCCGGACAGGGGATTTCACCCCTCCACTTT,CASSPGQGISPLHF
TRBJ1-5,few,TRBV19,.,TGTGCCAGTAGTAAACTCGCAGGGCCCAATCAGCCCCAGCATTTT,CASSKLAGPNQPQHF
TRBJ2-5,few,TRBV12-5,.,TGTGCTAGTGGTTGGGGCGGGGAAAGAGAGACCCAGTACTTC,CASGWGGERETQYF
TRBJ1-1,once,TRBV14,.,TGTGCCAGCGGCCAATACGGGGGGCGGACTGAAGCTTTCTTT,CASGQYGGRTEAFF
TRBJ2-4,many,TRBV5-1,.,TGCGCCAGCAAGTATAGGGCGGGAGCCAAAAACATTCAGTACTTC,CASKYRAGAKNIQYF
TRBJ2-7,.,TRBV6-5,.,TGTGCCAGCAGGGGACTGACTCTCTACGAGCAGTACTTC,CASRGLTLYEQYF
TRBJ2-5,few,TRBV10-2,.,TGCGCCAGCTCAGCGACAATCATGGAGACCCAGTACTTC,CASSATIMETQYF
TRBJ2-3,many,TRBV19,.,TGTGCCAGTACGTCTTCTCCAGATACGCAGTATTTT,CASTSSPDTQYF
TRBJ2-3,many,TRBV11-2,.,TGTGCCAGCAGCGCACGGGGCCTTAGCACAGATACGCAGTATTTT,CASSARGLSTDTQYF
TRBJ2-7,many,TRBV29-1,.,TGCAGCGTTATGTCGGGGGTAAACGAGCAGTACTTC,CSVMSGVNEQYF
TRBJ1-1,many,TRBV4-1,.,TGCGCCAGCAGCCAAGGTAGGGGGGATACTGAAGCTTTCTTT,CASSQGRGDTEAFF
TRBJ2-1,few,TRBV29-1,TRBD1,TGCAGTACACAGGGGTGGCAGCGCTCCTACAATGAGCAGTTCTTC,CSTQGWQRSYNEQFF
TRBJ1-4,.,TRBV28,TRBD1,TGTGCCAGCACCCCGAGACAGGGGATTTCTAATGAAAAACTGTTTTTT,CASTPRQGISNEKLFF
TRBJ2-6,.,TRBV14,.,TGTGCCGGCAGCCCCCGGGGTTGGGCGAACTCTGGGGCCAACGTCCTGACTTTC,CAGSPRGWANSGANVLTF
TRBJ1-4,few,TRBV5-8,TRBD1,TGTGCCAGCAGTCCCAGACAGGGGATGATGGTGACTAATGAAAAACTGTTTTTT,CASSPRQGMMVTNEKLFF
TRBJ2-1,.,TRBV6-6,.,TGTGCCAGCAGTTTAACCGGGCCCTCCCTAAATGAGCAGTTCTTC,CASSLTGPSLNEQFF
TRBJ1-4,many,TRBV12-3/TRBV12-4,.,TGTGCCAGCAGTCCCCGGACGCCCAGGGATGAAAAACTGTTTTTT,CASSPRTPRDEKLFF
TRBJ2-7,many,TRBV12-5,.,TGTGCTAGTGGTTTGGTATACGGCAGGAACCACGAGCAGTACTTC,CASGLVYGRNHEQYF
TRBJ2-7,.,TRBV4-3,TRBD1,TGCGCCAGCAGCCAGGAGACAGGGGGGTACGAGCAGCACTTC,CASSQETGGYEQHF
TRBJ1-1,few,TRBV13,.,TGTGCCAGCAGCCAAGGATTCAACACTGAAGCTTTCTTT,CASSQGFNTEAFF
TRBJ1-6,.,TRBV27,.,TGTGCCAGCAGTCTCGGCCCTGGGGGGGGGTCACCCCTCCACTTT,CASSLGPGGGSPLHF
TRBJ2-1,.,TRBV27,TRBD2,TGTGCCAGCAGGCTGAGCGGGACTTACAATGAGCAGTTCTTC,CASRLSGTYNEQFF